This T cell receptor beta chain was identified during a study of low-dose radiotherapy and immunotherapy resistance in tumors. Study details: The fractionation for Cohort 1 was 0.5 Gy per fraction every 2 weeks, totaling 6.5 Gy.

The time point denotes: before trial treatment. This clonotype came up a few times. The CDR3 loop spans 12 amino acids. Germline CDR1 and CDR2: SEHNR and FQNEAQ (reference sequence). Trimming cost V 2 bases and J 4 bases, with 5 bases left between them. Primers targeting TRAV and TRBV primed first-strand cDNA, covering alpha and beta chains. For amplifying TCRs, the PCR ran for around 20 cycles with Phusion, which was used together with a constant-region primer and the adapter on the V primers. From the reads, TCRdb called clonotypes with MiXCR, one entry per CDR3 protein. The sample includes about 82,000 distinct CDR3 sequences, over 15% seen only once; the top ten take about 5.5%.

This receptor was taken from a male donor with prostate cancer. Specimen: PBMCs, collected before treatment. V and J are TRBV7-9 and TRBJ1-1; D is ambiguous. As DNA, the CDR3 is TGTGCCAGCAGCTTAACTTTCACTGAAGCTTTCTTT. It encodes CASSLTFTEAFF.